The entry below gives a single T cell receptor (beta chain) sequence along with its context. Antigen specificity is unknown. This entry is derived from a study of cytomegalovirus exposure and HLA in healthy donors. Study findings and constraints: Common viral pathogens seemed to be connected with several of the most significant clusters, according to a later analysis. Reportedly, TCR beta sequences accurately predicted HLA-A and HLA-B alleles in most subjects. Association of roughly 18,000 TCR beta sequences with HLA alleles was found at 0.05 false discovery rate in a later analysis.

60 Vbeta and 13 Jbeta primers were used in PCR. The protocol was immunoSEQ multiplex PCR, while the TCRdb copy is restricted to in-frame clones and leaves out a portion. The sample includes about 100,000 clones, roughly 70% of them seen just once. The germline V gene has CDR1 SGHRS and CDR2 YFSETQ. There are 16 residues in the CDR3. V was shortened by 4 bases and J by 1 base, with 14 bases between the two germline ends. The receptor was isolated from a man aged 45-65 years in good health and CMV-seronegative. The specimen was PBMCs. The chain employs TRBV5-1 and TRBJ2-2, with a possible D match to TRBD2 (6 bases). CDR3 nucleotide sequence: TGCGCCAGCAGCCCGGGACTCACGGGGAACACCGGGGAGCTGTTTTTT. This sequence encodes CASSPGLTGNTGELFF. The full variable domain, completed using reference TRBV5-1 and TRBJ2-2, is KAGVTQTPRYLIKTRGQQVTLSCSPISGHRSVSWYQQTPGQGLQFLFEYFSETQRNKGNFPGRFSGRQFSNSRSEMNVSTLELGDSALYLCASSPGLTGNTGELFFGEGSRLTVL.